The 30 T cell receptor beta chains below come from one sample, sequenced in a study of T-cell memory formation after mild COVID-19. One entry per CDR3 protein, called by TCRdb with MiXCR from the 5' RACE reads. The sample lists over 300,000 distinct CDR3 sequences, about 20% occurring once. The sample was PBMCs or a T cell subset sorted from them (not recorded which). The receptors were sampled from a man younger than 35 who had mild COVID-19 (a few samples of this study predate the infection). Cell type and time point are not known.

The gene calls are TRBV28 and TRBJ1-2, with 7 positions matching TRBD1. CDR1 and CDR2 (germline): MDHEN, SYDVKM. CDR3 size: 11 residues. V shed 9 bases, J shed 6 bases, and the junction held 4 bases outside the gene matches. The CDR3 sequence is CASGTADGYTF. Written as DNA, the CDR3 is TGTGCCAGTGGGACAGCCGATGGCTACACCTTC.

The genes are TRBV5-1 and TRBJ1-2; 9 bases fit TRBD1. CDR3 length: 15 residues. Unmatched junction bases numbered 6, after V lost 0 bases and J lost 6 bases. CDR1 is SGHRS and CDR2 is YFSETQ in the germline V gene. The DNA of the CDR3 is TGCGCCAGCAGCTTGGCCCTACAGGGGGCGAATGGCTACACCTTC. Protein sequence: CASSLALQGANGYTF.

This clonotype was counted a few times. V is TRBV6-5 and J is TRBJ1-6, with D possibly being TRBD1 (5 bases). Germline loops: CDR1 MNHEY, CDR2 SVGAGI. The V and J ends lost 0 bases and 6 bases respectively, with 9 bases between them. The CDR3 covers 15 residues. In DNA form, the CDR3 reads TGTGCCAGCAGTTACTCGGGACTGGTTAATTCACCCCTCCACTTT. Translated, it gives CASSYSGLVNSPLHF.

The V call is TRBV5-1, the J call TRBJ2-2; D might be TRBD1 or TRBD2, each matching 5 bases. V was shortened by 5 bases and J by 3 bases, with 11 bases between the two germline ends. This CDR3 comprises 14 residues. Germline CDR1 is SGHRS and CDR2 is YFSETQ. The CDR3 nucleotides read TGCGCCAGCAGGTCCGGGACCTACACCGGGGAGCTGTTTTTT. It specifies CASRSGTYTGELFF.

The CDR3, as DNA: TGTGCCAGCAGCCGGGCCGTACAGTACTCTGGAAACACCATATATTTT. Translation: CASSRAVQYSGNTIYF. This chain connects TRBV12-3 or TRBV12-4 to TRBJ1-3; no reliable D call. This CDR3 contains 16 residues. V was trimmed by 6 bases and J by 0 bases, leaving 15 bases between them.

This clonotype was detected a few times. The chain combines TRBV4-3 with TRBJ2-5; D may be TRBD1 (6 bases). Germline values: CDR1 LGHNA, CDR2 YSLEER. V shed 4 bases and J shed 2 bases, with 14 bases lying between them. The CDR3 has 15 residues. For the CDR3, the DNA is TGCGCCAGCAGCCGAACTTCAGGGGCACAAGAGACCCAGTACTTC. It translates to CASSRTSGAQETQYF.

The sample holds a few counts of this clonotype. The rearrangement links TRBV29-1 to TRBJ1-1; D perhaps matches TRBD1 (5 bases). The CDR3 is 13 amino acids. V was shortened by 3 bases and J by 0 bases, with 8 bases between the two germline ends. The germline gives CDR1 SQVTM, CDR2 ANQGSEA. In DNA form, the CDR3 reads TGCAGCGTTGAGGGGGATCTGAACACTGAAGCTTTCTTT. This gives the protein CSVEGDLNTEAFF.

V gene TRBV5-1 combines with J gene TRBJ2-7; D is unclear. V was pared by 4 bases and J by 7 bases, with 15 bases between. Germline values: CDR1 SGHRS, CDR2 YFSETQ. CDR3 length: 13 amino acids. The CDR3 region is CASSPGGQGEQYV. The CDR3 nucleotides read TGCGCCAGCAGCCCCGGTGGCCAAGGGGAGCAGTACGTC.

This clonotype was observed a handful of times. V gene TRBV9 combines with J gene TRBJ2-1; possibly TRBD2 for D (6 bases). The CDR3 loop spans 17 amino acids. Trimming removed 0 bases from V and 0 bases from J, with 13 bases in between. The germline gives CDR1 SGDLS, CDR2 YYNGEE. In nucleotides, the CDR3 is TGTGCCAGCAGCGTAGGCGGAGGGGTGGACTCCTACAATGAGCAGTTCTTC. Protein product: CASSVGGGVDSYNEQFF.

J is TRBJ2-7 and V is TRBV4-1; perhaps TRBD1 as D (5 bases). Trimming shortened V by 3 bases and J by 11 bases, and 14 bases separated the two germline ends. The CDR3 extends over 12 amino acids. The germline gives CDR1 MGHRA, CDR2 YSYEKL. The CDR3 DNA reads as TGCGCCAGCAGCCAGCCCCAGGGCGTGAAGTACGTC. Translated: CASSQPQGVKYV.

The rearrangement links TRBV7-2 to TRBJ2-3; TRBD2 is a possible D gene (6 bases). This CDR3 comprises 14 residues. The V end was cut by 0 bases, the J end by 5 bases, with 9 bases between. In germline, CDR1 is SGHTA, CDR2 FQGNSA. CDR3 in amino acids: CASSLARRVDTQYF. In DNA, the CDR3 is TGTGCCAGCAGCTTAGCGCGGAGGGTAGATACGCAGTATTTT.

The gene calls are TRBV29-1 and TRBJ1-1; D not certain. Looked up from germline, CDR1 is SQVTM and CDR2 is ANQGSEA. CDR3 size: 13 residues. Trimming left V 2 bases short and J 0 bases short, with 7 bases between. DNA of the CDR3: TGCAGCGTTGAACCAGCCCTGAACACTGAAGCTTTCTTT. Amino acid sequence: CSVEPALNTEAFF.

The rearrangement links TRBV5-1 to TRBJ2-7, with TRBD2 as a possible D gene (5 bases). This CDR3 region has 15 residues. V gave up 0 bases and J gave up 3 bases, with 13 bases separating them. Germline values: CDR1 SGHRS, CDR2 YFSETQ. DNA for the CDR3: TGCGCCAGCAGCTTGGCCGTAGCGCCGAGCTACGAGCAGTACTTC. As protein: CASSLAVAPSYEQYF.

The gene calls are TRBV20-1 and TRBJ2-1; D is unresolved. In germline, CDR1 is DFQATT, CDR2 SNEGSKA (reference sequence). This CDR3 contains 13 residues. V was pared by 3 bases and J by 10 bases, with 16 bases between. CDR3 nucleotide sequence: TGCAGTGCTAGGCGTCAGGTCATAAGGGAGCAGTTCTTC. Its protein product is CSARRQVIREQFF.

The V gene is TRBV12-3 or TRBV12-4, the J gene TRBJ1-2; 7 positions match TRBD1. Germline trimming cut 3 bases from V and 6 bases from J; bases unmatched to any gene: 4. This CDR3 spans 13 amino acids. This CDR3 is CASSFGQGDGYTF. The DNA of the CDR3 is TGTGCCAGCAGTTTCGGGCAGGGGGATGGCTACACCTTC.

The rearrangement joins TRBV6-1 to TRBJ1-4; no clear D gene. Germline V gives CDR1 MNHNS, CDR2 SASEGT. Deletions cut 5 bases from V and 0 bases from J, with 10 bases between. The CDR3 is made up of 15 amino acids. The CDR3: CASSPRISTNEKLFF. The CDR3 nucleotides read TGTGCCAGCAGTCCGCGGATTTCAACTAATGAAAAACTGTTTTTT.

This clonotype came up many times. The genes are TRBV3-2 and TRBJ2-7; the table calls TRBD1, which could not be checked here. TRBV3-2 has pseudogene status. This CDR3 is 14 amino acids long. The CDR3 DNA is TGTGCCAGCAGCCAAGAGACAGGGGGCTACGAGCAGTACGTC. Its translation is CASSQETGGYEQYV.

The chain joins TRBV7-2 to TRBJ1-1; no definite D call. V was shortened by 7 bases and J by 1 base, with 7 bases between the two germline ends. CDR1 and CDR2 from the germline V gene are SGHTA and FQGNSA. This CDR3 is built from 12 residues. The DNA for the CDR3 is TGTGCCAGCACCAACAAGAACACTGAAGCTTTCTTT. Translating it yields CASTNKNTEAFF.

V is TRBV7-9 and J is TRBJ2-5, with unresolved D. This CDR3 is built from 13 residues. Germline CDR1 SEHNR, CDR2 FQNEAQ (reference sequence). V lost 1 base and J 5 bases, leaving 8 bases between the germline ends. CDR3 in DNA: TGTGCCAGCAGCTTAGGGGGTTATGAGACCCAGTACTTC. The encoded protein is CASSLGGYETQYF.

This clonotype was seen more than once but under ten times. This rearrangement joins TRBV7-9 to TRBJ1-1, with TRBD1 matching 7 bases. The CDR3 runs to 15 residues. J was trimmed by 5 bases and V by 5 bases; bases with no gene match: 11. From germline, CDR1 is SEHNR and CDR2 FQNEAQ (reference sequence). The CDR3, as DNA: TGTGCCAGCAGCCCTCGGACAGGCCCTAAGACTGAAGCTTTCTTT. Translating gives CASSPRTGPKTEAFF.

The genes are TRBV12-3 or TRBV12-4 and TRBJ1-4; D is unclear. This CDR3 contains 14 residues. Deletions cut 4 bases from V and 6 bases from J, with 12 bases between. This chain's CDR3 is CASSSGPADEKLFF. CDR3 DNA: TGTGCCAGCAGTTCAGGCCCAGCGGATGAAAAACTGTTTTTT.

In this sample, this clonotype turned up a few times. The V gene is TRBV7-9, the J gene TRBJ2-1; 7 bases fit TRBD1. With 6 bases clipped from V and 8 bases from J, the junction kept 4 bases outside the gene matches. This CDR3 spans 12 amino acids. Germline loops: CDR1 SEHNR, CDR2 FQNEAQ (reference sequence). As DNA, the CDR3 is TGTGCCAGCAGGCGACAGGGCGATGAGCAGTTCTTC. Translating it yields CASRRQGDEQFF.

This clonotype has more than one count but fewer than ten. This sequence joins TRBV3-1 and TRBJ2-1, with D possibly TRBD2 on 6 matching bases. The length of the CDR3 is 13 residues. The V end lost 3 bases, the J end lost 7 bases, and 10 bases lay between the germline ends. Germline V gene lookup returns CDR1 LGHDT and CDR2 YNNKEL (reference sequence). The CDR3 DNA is TGTGCCAGCAGCCACCCTGGGGGGAATGAGCAGTTCTTC. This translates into CASSHPGGNEQFF.

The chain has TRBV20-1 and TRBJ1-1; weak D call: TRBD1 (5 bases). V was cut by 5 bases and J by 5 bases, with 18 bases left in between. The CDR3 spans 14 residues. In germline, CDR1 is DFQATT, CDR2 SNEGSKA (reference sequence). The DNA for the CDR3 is TGCAGTGCTCAGAGCTCAGGGCGGTGGACTGAAGCTTTCTTT. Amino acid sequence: CSAQSSGRWTEAFF.

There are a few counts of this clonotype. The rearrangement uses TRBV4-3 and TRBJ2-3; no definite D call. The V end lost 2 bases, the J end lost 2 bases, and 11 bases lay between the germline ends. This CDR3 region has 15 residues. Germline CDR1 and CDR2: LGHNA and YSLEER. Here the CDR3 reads CASSQSGSLTDTQYF. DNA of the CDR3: TGCGCCAGCAGCCAATCTGGATCGCTCACAGATACGCAGTATTTT.

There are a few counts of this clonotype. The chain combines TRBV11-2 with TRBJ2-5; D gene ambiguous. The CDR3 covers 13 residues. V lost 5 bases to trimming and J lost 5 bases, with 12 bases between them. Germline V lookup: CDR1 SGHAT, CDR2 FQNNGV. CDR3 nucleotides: TGTGCCAGCAGCGCCCGGTCGTGGGAGACCCAGTACTTC. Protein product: CASSARSWETQYF.

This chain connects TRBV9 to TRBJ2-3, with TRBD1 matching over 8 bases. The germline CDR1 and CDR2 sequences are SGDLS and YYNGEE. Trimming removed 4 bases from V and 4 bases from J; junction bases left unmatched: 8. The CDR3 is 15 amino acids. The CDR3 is CASSSGTGGADTQYF. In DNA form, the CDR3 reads TGTGCCAGCAGCTCGGGGACAGGAGGGGCAGATACGCAGTATTTT.

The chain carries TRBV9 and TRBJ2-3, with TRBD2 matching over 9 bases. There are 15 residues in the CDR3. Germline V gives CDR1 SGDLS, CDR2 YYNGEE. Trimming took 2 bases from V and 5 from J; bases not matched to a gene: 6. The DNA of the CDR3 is TGTGCCAGCAGCGTCGCCAGCGGGGGGTTAGATACGCAGTATTTT. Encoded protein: CASSVASGGLDTQYF.

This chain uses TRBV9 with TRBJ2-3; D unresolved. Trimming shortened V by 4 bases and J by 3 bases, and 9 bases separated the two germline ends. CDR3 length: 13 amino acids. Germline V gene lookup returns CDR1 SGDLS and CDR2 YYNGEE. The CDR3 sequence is CASSTARTDTQYF. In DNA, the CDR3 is TGTGCCAGCAGCACCGCACGTACAGATACGCAGTATTTT.

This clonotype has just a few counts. The CDR3 is CSARGTGRWYYGYTF. CDR3 bases: TGCAGTGCTAGAGGGACAGGGCGTTGGTACTATGGCTACACCTTC. The chain joins TRBV20-1 to TRBJ1-2, with TRBD1 matching over 8 bases. Looked up from germline, CDR1 is DFQATT and CDR2 is SNEGSKA (reference sequence). V lost 1 base to trimming and J lost 3 bases; unmatched junction nucleotides: 7. The CDR3 covers 15 residues.